This TCR beta chain was recorded in a study of CD8 T cells in ankylosing spondylitis (dated by TCRdb to about 2017). Study-level background: The study profiled T cell receptor beta repertoires in healthy donors and ankylosing spondylitis patients to find disease-linked TCR variants. The full study cohort comprised some 27 ankylosing spondylitis patients and 110 or so healthy donors. Samples of peripheral blood were taken, and for ankylosing spondylitis patients, synovial fluid was collected as well. Paper-wide results and their limitations: A CD8+ phenotype was shown by the disease-linked clones, which were found at relatively low frequencies in peripheral blood. The disease-linked clones were reported as significantly enriched in matched synovial fluid samples from ankylosing spondylitis patients. Blood from ankylosing spondylitis patients appeared to be characterized by a TCR beta motif made up of about 8 highly homologous amino acid variants. Some motif variants had previously been reported in the synovial fluid and blood of reactive arthritis patients, which suggests shared mechanisms of disease initiation.

About this clonotype: Its antigen target is currently unknown. It has no much larger one-base neighbor in the sample; base qualities were not kept.

Reads for this sample came from an Illumina HiSeq 2500. TCR beta libraries were prepared by quantitative 5'-RACE with molecular barcodes. In the original analysis: To identify disease-linked TCR variants, a new computational method was used, one built on a probabilistic model of VDJ rearrangement. TCRdb's own reprocessing of the public reads used fastp at Q25 and MiXCR and kept productive beta chains. Merged by CDR3 protein, the rows form single entries marked with the most common genes and DNA. TCRdb, rather than the study authors, made the V and J calls. The sample includes some 840,000 distinct CDR3 sequences, with 10% to 15% observed a single time. The biggest ten clones account for about 0.49% of the sample. Cut back by 2 bases and 3 bases, the V and J ends lie 7 bases apart. The germline V gene (reference sequence) sets CDR1 to DFQATT and CDR2 to SNEGSKA. The CDR3 runs 12 residues from the cysteine to the phenylalanine. The retained sequence is limited to the CDR3, 36 bases, with the frame set at the first base.

The chain uses TRBV20-1 and TRBJ1-1, with the identity of the D gene unclear. The origin of this receptor is a male donor with ankylosing spondylitis. Sequencing input: blood, either unsorted or a sorted T cell fraction (not recorded which). The CDR3 protein: CSARRGDTEAFF. The nucleotide sequence reads TGCAGTGCTAGACGAGGTGACACTGAAGCTTTCTTT.